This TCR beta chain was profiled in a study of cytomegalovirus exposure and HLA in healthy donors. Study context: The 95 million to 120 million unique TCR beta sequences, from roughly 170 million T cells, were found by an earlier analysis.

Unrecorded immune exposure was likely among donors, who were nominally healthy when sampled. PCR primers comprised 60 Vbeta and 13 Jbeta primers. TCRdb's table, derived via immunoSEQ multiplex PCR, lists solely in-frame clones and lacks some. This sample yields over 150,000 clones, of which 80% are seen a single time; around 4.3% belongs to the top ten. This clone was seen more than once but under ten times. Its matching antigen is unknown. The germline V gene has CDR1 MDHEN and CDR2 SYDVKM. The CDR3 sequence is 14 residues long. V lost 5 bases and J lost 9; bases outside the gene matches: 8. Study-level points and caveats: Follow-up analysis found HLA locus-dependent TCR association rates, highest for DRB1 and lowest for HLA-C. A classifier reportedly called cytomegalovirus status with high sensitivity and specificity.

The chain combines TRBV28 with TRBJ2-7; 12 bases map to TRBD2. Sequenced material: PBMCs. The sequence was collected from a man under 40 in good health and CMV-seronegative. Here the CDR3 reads CASSETSGRTGQYF. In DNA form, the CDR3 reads TGTGCCAGCAGTGAGACTAGCGGGAGAACAGGGCAGTACTTC.